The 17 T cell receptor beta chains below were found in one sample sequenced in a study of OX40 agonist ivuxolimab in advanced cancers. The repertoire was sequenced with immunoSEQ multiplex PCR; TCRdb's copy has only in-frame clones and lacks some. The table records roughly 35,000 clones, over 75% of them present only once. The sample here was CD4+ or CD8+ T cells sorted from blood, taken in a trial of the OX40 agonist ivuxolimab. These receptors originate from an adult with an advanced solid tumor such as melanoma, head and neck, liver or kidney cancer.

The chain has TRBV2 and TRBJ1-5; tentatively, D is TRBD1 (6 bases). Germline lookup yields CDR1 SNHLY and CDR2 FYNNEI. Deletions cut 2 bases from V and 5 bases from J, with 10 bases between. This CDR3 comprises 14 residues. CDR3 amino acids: CASSEPQGYQPQHF. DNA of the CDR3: TGTGCCAGCAGTGAACCACAGGGTTATCAGCCCCAGCATTTT.

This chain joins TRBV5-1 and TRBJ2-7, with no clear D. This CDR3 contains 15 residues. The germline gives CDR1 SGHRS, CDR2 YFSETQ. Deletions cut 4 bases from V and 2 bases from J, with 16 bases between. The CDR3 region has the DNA TGCGCCAGCAGCCCCAATTCGGCGTCGACCTACGAGCAGTACTTC. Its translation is CASSPNSASTYEQYF.

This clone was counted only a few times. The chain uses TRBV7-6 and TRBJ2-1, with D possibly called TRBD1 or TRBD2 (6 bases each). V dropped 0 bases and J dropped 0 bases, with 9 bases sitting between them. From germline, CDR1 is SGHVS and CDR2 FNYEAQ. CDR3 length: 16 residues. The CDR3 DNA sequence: TGTGCCAGCAGCTTAGCGGGGGGCACCTCCTACAATGAGCAGTTCTTC. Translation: CASSLAGGTSYNEQFF.

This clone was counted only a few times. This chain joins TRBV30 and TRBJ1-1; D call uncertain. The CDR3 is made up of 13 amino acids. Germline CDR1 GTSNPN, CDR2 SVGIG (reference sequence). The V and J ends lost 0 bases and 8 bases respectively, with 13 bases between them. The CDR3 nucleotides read TGTGCCTGGAGTGTACGGAGCCCAACAGAAGCTTTCTTT. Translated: CAWSVRSPTEAFF.

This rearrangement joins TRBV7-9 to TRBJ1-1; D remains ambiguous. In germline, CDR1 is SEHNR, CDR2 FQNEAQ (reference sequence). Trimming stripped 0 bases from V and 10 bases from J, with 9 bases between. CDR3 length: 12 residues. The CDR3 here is CASSLAAVGAFF. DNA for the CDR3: TGTGCCAGCAGCTTAGCCGCGGTCGGAGCTTTCTTT.

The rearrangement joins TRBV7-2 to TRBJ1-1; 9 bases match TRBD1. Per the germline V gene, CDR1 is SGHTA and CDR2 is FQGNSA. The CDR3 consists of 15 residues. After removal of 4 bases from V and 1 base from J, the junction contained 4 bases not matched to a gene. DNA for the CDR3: TGTGCCAGCAGCTCGCCGGACAGGGGGAACACTGAAGCTTTCTTT. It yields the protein CASSSPDRGNTEAFF.

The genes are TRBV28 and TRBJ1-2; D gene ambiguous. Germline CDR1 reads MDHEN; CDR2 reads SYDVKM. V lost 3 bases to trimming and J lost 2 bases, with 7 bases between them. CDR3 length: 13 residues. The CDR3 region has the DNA TGTGCCAGCAGTTTGAGGATGAACTATGGCTACACCTTC. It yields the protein CASSLRMNYGYTF.

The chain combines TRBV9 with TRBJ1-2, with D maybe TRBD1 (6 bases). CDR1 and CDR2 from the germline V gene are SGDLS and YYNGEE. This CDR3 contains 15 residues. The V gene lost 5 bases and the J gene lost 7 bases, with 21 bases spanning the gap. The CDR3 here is CASRGGSPPFRGYTF. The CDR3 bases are TGTGCCAGCAGGGGGGGCTCCCCCCCCTTCCGTGGCTACACCTTC.

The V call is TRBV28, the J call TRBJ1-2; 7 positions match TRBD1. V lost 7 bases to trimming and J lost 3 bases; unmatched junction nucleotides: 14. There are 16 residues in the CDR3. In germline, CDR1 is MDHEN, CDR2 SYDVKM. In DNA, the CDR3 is TGTGCCAGCATGGCAGGGGAGGGGGCATTGTACTATGGCTACACCTTC. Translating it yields CASMAGEGALYYGYTF.

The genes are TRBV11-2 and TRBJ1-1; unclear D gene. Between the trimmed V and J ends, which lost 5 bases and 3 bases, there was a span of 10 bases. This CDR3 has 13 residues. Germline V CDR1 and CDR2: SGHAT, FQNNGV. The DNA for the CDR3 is TGTGCCAGCAGCAGAGGGAGGTACACTGAAGCTTTCTTT. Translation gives CASSRGRYTEAFF.

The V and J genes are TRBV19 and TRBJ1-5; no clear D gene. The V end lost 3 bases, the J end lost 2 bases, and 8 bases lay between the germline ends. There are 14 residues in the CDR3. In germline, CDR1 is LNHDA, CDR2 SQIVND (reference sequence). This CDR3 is CASSIREGNQPQHF. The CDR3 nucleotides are TGTGCCAGTAGTATTAGGGAGGGCAATCAGCCCCAGCATTTT.

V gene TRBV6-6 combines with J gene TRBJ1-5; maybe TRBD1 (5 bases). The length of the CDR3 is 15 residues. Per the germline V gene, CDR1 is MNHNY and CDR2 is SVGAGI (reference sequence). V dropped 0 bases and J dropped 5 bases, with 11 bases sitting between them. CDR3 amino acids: CASSYSARDYQPQHF. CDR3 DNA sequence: TGTGCCAGCAGTTACTCGGCCAGGGACTATCAGCCCCAGCATTTT.

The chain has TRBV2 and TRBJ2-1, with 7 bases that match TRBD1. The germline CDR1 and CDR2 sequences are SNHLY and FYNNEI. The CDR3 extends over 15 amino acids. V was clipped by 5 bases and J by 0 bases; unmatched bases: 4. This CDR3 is CASSKQGSSYNEQFF. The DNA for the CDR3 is TGTGCCAGCAGTAAACAGGGGAGCTCCTACAATGAGCAGTTCTTC.

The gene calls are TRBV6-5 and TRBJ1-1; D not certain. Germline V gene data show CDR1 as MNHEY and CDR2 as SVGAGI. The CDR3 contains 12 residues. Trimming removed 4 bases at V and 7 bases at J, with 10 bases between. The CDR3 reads CASSSSPGEAFF. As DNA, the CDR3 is TGTGCCAGCAGTTCCTCCCCGGGTGAAGCTTTCTTT.

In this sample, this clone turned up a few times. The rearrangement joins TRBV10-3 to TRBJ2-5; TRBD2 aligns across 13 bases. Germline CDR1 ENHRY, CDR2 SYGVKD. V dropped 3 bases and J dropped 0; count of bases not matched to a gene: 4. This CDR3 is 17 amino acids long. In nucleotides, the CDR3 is TGTGCCATCAGTGAACACGGGACTAGCGGGGACCAAGAGACCCAGTACTTC. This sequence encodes CAISEHGTSGDQETQYF.

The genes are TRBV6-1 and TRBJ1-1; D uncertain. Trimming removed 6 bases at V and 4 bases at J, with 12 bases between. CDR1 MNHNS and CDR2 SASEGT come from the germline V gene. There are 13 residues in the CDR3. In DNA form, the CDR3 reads TGTGCCAGCAGCACAAAAGAGGGCACTGAAGCTTTCTTT. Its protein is CASSTKEGTEAFF.

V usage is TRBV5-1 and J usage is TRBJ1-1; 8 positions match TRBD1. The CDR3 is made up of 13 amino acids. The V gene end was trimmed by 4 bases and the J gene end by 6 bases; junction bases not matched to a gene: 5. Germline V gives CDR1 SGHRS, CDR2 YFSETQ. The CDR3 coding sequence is TGCGCCAGCAGCCAGGACAGGGTAGCTGAAGCTTTCTTT. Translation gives CASSQDRVAEAFF.